The next 23 T cell receptor beta chains were all read from a single sample in a study of T-cell reconstitution after alpha-beta-depleted transplantation in children. Unique molecular identifiers were incorporated into the prepared TCRbeta library. MiXCR, run by TCRdb on the PCR reads, gives a single entry per CDR3 protein. The data hold 640,000 or so distinct CDR3 sequences, with roughly 15% observed a single time. The material was PBMCs from the stem cell graft donor, obtained from the stem cell graft. Source of these receptors: a human donor who donated a stem cell graft to a child with acute myeloid leukemia.

This clonotype was detected ten times or more. The rearrangement uses TRBV5-5 and TRBJ2-7, with 10 bases matching TRBD1. CDR1 is SGHKS and CDR2 is YYEKEE in the germline V gene (reference sequence). The CDR3 spans 15 residues. The J segment lost 5 bases and the V segment lost 2 bases, leaving 7 bases of the junction unmatched. In DNA, the CDR3 is TGTGCCAGCAGCTTTGACAGGGGGCGCGAGCACGAGCAGTACGTC. Translated, it gives CASSFDRGREHEQYV.

This clonotype was counted at least ten times. The chain uses TRBV20-1 and TRBJ2-7; 7 bases agree with TRBD1. J gave up 5 bases and V 3 bases, and 10 bases lay outside the gene matches. From germline, CDR1 is DFQATT and CDR2 SNEGSKA (reference sequence). The CDR3 runs 14 residues. For the CDR3, the DNA is TGCAGTGCTAGGCCTGGACAGGCGCACAACGAGCAGTACTTC. It is translated as CSARPGQAHNEQYF.

This clonotype has ten or more counts. This chain uses TRBV20-1 with TRBJ1-2; 8 nucleotides line up with TRBD1. The V gene's germline CDR1 is DFQATT and CDR2 SNEGSKA (reference sequence). The CDR3 length is 14 residues. With V trimmed by 8 bases and J by 8 bases, 16 bases remained unmatched. In DNA, the CDR3 is TGCAGTCCCCTGGAGTCAGGGGGCAGAGGAGGCTACACCTTC. Translation: CSPLESGGRGGYTF.

This chain joins TRBV20-1 and TRBJ2-7; weak D call: TRBD2 (6 bases). The CDR3 totals 15 residues. Germline CDR1 is DFQATT and CDR2 is SNEGSKA (reference sequence). The ends were cut back, 0 bases at V and 2 bases at J, with 14 bases in the middle. CDR3 loop: CSARDFPSEAYEQYF. The CDR3 DNA follows: TGCAGTGCTAGAGATTTCCCTAGCGAGGCCTACGAGCAGTACTTC.

This clonotype came up once. The chain employs TRBV11-2 and TRBJ2-1; 9 bases agree with TRBD2. After removal of 5 bases from V and 0 bases from J, the junction contained 14 bases not matched to a gene. The CDR3 totals 19 residues. CDR1 is SGHAT and CDR2 is FQNNGV in the germline V gene. The CDR3 loop reads CASSRWSAGGLSSYNEQFF. CDR3 DNA sequence: TGTGCCAGCAGCAGATGGTCAGCGGGGGGCCTTAGCTCCTACAATGAGCAGTTCTTC.

To note about this clonotype: A read error may be the cause here, since a much bigger clone is one base away. V usage is TRBV5-1 and J usage is TRBJ2-2; TRBD1 matches at 7 bases. Looked up from germline, CDR1 is SGHRS and CDR2 is YFSETQ. The length of the CDR3 is 16 residues. With V trimmed by 6 bases and J by 0 bases, 8 bases remained unmatched. Here the CDR3 reads CASNSGQVTNTGELFF. In DNA, the CDR3 is TGCGCCAGCAACAGTGGACAGGTGACGAACACCGGGGAGCTGTTTTTT.

V gene TRBV7-9 combines with J gene TRBJ2-1, with D perhaps assigned TRBD1 or TRBD2 (5 bases each). V lost 1 base and J lost 8, with 15 bases in between. CDR1 is SEHNR, CDR2 FQNEAQ, per germline (reference sequence). The length of the CDR3 is 15 residues. CDR3 DNA sequence: TGTGCCAGCAGCTTAGAATGGGGGTACAAAGATGAGCAGTTCTTC. Amino acid sequence: CASSLEWGYKDEQFF.

This sequence joins TRBV20-1 and TRBJ2-6; TRBD1 matches at 8 bases. The length of the CDR3 is 14 residues. The germline gives CDR1 DFQATT, CDR2 SNEGSKA (reference sequence). V shed 8 bases, J shed 4 bases, and the junction held 7 bases outside the gene matches. The CDR3 sequence: CSSRTGLGANVLTF. Written as DNA, the CDR3 is TGCAGTTCTCGGACAGGGCTCGGGGCCAACGTCCTGACTTTC.

For this clonotype: One end of the junction is discordant with germline, which a read error may explain. V gene TRBV20-1 combines with J gene TRBJ2-5, with 9 bases matching TRBD1. Germline values: CDR1 DFQATT, CDR2 SNEGSKA (reference sequence). CDR3 length: 16 amino acids. CDR3 nucleotide sequence: TGCTGTGCTAGAGTCACCGGGACAGGGAGGATGGAGACCCAGTACTTC. Translated: CCARVTGTGRMETQYF.

This clonotype was seen many times. This chain links TRBV12-3 or TRBV12-4 with TRBJ2-5; D possibly corresponds to TRBD1 (5 bases). CDR3 length: 16 amino acids. Trimming removed 6 bases from V and 2 bases from J, with 19 bases in between. CDR3 sequence (DNA): TGTGCCAGCAGCTCCACCGTTCAGGGCCCGCAAGAGACCCAGTACTTC. It yields the protein CASSSTVQGPQETQYF.

This clonotype was observed a handful of times. The chain couples TRBV6-5 to TRBJ1-1; D is unclear. The CDR3 runs to 15 residues. The germline V gene encodes CDR1 MNHEY and CDR2 SVGAGI. The V end was cut by 0 bases, the J end by 1 base, with 9 bases between. CDR3 amino acids: CASSYSGSSNTEAFF. Written as DNA, the CDR3 is TGTGCCAGCAGTTACTCCGGTTCCTCGAACACTGAAGCTTTCTTT.

This clonotype was observed many times. The chain uses TRBV20-1 and TRBJ2-1; D perhaps matches TRBD2 (6 bases). Between the trimmed V and J ends, which lost 0 bases and 1 base, there was a span of 10 bases. The CDR3 length is 15 residues. Germline loops: CDR1 DFQATT, CDR2 SNEGSKA (reference sequence). The DNA of the CDR3 is TGCAGTGCTAGAGACACTGGGACTTCCTACAATGAGCAGTTCTTC. Protein sequence: CSARDTGTSYNEQFF.

This clonotype has a count of ten or more. The rearrangement uses TRBV7-2 and TRBJ2-3; no definite D call. V was cut by 7 bases and J by 2 bases, with 4 bases left in between. Germline-derived CDR1 and CDR2 are SGHTA and FQGNSA. This CDR3 spans 11 amino acids. CDR3 protein: CASTNTDTQYF. The CDR3 DNA is TGTGCCAGCACCAACACAGATACGCAGTATTTT.

The J gene is TRBJ2-1, the V gene TRBV7-2; TRBD2 agrees at 8 bases. Losses at the gene ends were 5 bases for V and 5 bases for J; bases not matched to a gene: 11. The V gene's germline CDR1 is SGHTA and CDR2 FQGNSA. The CDR3 has 16 amino acids. The CDR3 sequence: CASSTFFGGAHNEQFF. The CDR3 coding sequence is TGTGCCAGCAGCACTTTTTTCGGGGGGGCCCACAATGAGCAGTTCTTC. Complete variable domain (other parts from reference TRBV7-2 and TRBJ2-1): GAGVSQSPSNKVTEKGKDVELRCDPISGHTALYWYRQSLGQGLEFLIYFQGNSAPDKSGLPSDRFSAERTGGSVSTLTIQRTQQEDSAVYLCASSTFFGGAHNEQFFGPGTRLTVL.

This clonotype came up many times. V is TRBV20-1 and J is TRBJ1-5; 8 positions agree with TRBD1. Looked up from germline, CDR1 is DFQATT and CDR2 is SNEGSKA (reference sequence). The CDR3 is 18 amino acids. Trimming cost V 1 base and J 1 base; bases outside gene matches: 12. CDR3 sequence: CSARGGQATGKSNQPQHF. The CDR3 DNA reads as TGCAGTGCTAGAGGGGGACAGGCGACGGGAAAGAGCAATCAGCCCCAGCATTTT.

This clonotype was detected only a few times. The chain couples TRBV27 to TRBJ2-1; 8 positions match TRBD1. Germline CDR1 reads MNHEY; CDR2 reads SMNVEV (reference sequence). The CDR3 is 15 amino acids. The V and J ends lost 2 bases and 5 bases, in that order; junction bases with no gene match: 5. The CDR3 loop is CASSLPDRGHNEQFF. In DNA, the CDR3 is TGTGCCAGCAGTTTACCCGACAGGGGCCACAATGAGCAGTTCTTC.

This clonotype was counted ten times or more. The V gene is TRBV7-2, the J gene TRBJ1-1; no definite D call. The germline CDR1 and CDR2 sequences are SGHTA and FQGNSA. Deletions cut 2 bases from V and 0 bases from J, with 4 bases between. This CDR3 comprises 13 residues. The CDR3 here is CASSLMLNTEAFF. CDR3 nucleotide sequence: TGTGCCAGCAGCTTAATGCTGAACACTGAAGCTTTCTTT.

This clonotype has ten or more counts. V is TRBV29-1 and J is TRBJ2-7, with D possibly matching TRBD2 (5 bases). There are 13 residues in the CDR3. Germline V gene sequence: CDR1 SQVTM, CDR2 ANQGSEA. V was cut by 4 bases and J by 2 bases, with 12 bases left in between. CDR3 sequence: CSVVTGNTYEQYV. Written as DNA, the CDR3 is TGCAGCGTTGTTACGGGGAACACCTACGAGCAGTACGTC.

This clonotype was recorded many times. This chain uses TRBV29-1 with TRBJ2-7; either TRBD1 or TRBD2 may fit D (5 bases each). In germline, CDR1 is SQVTM, CDR2 ANQGSEA. The germline V and J ends were trimmed by 4 bases and 2 bases, with 12 bases remaining between them. The CDR3 covers 13 residues. The CDR3 protein is CSVVGTGPYEQYF. DNA of the CDR3: TGCAGCGTTGTGGGGACCGGCCCCTACGAGCAGTACTTC.

The V call is TRBV7-2, the J call TRBJ2-5; D remains ambiguous. The germline V gene encodes CDR1 SGHTA and CDR2 FQGNSA. The length of the CDR3 is 14 residues. Trimming stripped 4 bases from V and 2 bases from J, with 11 bases between. In DNA form, the CDR3 reads TGTGCCAGCAGCTCACGGACCCTGCAAGAGACCCAGTACTTC. It translates to CASSSRTLQETQYF.

This clonotype was seen at least ten times. The rearrangement joins TRBV29-1 to TRBJ1-1; 7 nucleotides match TRBD1. J was trimmed by 0 bases and V by 5 bases; bases with no gene match: 6. This CDR3 is built from 14 residues. Germline V lookup: CDR1 SQVTM, CDR2 ANQGSEA. The CDR3 nucleotides are TGCAGCGTTCTTAGGGACAGTATGAACACTGAAGCTTTCTTT. Translation: CSVLRDSMNTEAFF.

This clonotype has at least ten counts. The CDR3 nucleotides are TGCAGTGCTAGCAGGGCAGGGTCCTACAATGAGCAGTTCTTC. This translates into CSASRAGSYNEQFF. The genes are TRBV20-1 and TRBJ2-1; D might be TRBD1 (5 bases). Germline assignment: CDR1 DFQATT and CDR2 SNEGSKA (reference sequence). The ends were cut back, 3 bases at V and 1 base at J, with 10 bases in the middle. The CDR3 contains 14 residues.

This clonotype has at least ten counts. The chain recombines TRBV20-1 with TRBJ2-5; D may match TRBD1 or TRBD2 (5 bases each). V lost 5 bases to trimming and J lost 7 bases, with 8 bases between them. The CDR3 sequence is 10 residues long. Germline V gene lookup returns CDR1 DFQATT and CDR2 SNEGSKA (reference sequence). The CDR3 reads CSARGGTQYF. The CDR3 DNA reads as TGCAGTGCTCGTGGGGGGACCCAGTACTTC.